A selection of T cell receptor beta chains follows, all from one sample in a study of OX40 agonist ivuxolimab in advanced cancers. The method was immunoSEQ multiplex PCR; TCRdb's version includes in-frame clones alone and lacks a portion of them. The table includes around 79,000 clones, 85% detected once. Sequencing was performed on CD4+ or CD8+ T cells sorted from blood, taken in a trial of the OX40 agonist ivuxolimab. The receptors here all came from an adult with an advanced solid tumor such as melanoma, head and neck, liver or kidney cancer. Each CDR3 is given with its conserved first and last residue. D genes are given only for firm matches. Clone size is not always given. Where it is, it says once, few, many or a class for expanded clones.

V: TRBV7-2; J: TRBJ2-1; D: TRBD2; size: .; DNA: TGTGCCAGCAGCTTAGGACTAGCTGTCAATGAGCAGTTCTTC; CDR3: CASSLGLAVNEQFF
V: TRBV7-3; J: TRBJ2-1; D: .; size: .; DNA: TGTGCCAGCAGCTTAAGCTGGGCGAATGAGCAGTTCTTC; CDR3: CASSLSWANEQFF
V: TRBV11-2; J: TRBJ2-2; D: .; size: .; DNA: TGTGCCAGCAGCTTAACCCGCGGGTTAAACACCGGGGAGCTGTTTTTT; CDR3: CASSLTRGLNTGELFF
V: TRBV6-1; J: TRBJ2-3; D: TRBD1; size: .; DNA: TGTGCCAGCGGGGGGGGACAGGGCGCAGATACGCAGTATTTT; CDR3: CASGGGQGADTQYF
V: TRBV28; J: TRBJ2-6; D: .; size: .; DNA: TGTGCCAGCAGGCCCCCGGAGACTCCTGGGGCCAACGTCCTGACTTTC; CDR3: CASRPPETPGANVLTF
V: TRBV7-2; J: TRBJ2-3; D: TRBD2; size: .; DNA: TGTGCCAGCAGCCCCTGGGGGGGTACAGATACGCAGTATTTT; CDR3: CASSPWGGTDTQYF
V: TRBV7-9; J: TRBJ1-1; D: TRBD1; size: .; DNA: TGTGCCAGCAGCGACGACAGGGGTTGGACTGAAGCTTTCTTT; CDR3: CASSDDRGWTEAFF
V: TRBV10-3; J: TRBJ1-1; D: .; size: .; DNA: TGTGCCATCAGAGGGAACACTGAAGCTTTCTTT; CDR3: CAIRGNTEAFF
V: TRBV18; J: TRBJ1-1; D: .; size: .; DNA: TGTGCCAGCTCGAGGGACGGTCTGAACACTGAAGCTTTCTTT; CDR3: CASSRDGLNTEAFF
V: TRBV18; J: TRBJ1-6; D: .; size: .; DNA: TGTGCCAGCTCACTTCGACAGAGAGACTATAATTCACCCCTCCACTTT; CDR3: CASSLRQRDYNSPLHF
V: TRBV27; J: TRBJ1-6; D: TRBD1; size: .; DNA: TGTGCCAGCAGTTGGACAGGGAGCTCCTATAATTCACCCCTCCGCTTT; CDR3: CASSWTGSSYNSPLRF
V: TRBV5-4; J: TRBJ1-3; D: .; size: once; DNA: TGTGCCAGCAGCCCTGGACGGTTTGGGGTGGAAAGCTCTGGAAACACCATATATTTT; CDR3: CASSPGRFGVESSGNTIYF
V: TRBV27; J: TRBJ2-7; D: TRBD1; size: few; DNA: TGTGCCAGCAGTTCCCGACAGGGCAGCTACGAGCAGTACTTC; CDR3: CASSSRQGSYEQYF
V: TRBV7-3; J: TRBJ2-1; D: .; size: .; DNA: TGTGCCAGCAGCTTATCCCGCAGGGTCAATGAGCAGTTCTTC; CDR3: CASSLSRRVNEQFF
V: TRBV18; J: TRBJ2-7; D: .; size: .; DNA: TGTGCCAGCTCACCGTCCAGATACGAGCAGTACTTC; CDR3: CASSPSRYEQYF
V: TRBV7-9; J: TRBJ1-1; D: .; size: .; DNA: TGTGCCAGCAGGGTCGGGGGGGACACTGAAGCTTTCTTT; CDR3: CASRVGGDTEAFF
V: TRBV18; J: TRBJ1-5; D: .; size: .; DNA: TGTGCCAGCTCACGGGGGGGTGAACAGCCCCAGCATTTT; CDR3: CASSRGGEQPQHF
V: TRBV11-2; J: TRBJ2-3; D: TRBD2; size: .; DNA: TGTGCCAGCAGCTTAGATGGGGCGGGGGGCCTGCCAGATACGCAGTATTTT; CDR3: CASSLDGAGGLPDTQYF
V: TRBV6-6; J: TRBJ1-3; D: .; size: .; DNA: TGTGCCTCAGGGAGGGGACCAAGCTCTGGAAACACCATATATTTT; CDR3: CASGRGPSSGNTIYF
V: TRBV7-2; J: TRBJ1-6; D: .; size: .; DNA: TGTGCCAGCAGCCCCATGGAAATTAATAATTCACCCCTCCACTTT; CDR3: CASSPMEINNSPLHF
V: TRBV7-9; J: TRBJ2-1; D: TRBD2; size: once; DNA: TGTGCCAGCAGCAAACTAGCGGGGGGCTACAATGAGCAGTTCTTC; CDR3: CASSKLAGGYNEQFF
V: TRBV7-9; J: TRBJ2-7; D: TRBD1; size: .; DNA: TGTGCCAGCAGCTCAATCACCGGGACAGGGGGGCGCGAGCAGTACTTC; CDR3: CASSSITGTGGREQYF
V: TRBV30; J: TRBJ1-5; D: TRBD1; size: .; DNA: TGTGCCTGGAGTGTACAGGGGGACCAGCCCCAGCATTTT; CDR3: CAWSVQGDQPQHF
V: TRBV28; J: TRBJ1-2; D: TRBD1; size: .; DNA: TGTGCCAGCAGTTTAGGGACAGGGGCGTCGGGCTACACCTTC; CDR3: CASSLGTGASGYTF
V: TRBV28; J: TRBJ1-2; D: .; size: .; DNA: TGTGCCAGCGCCCCAAAAAGGACTGGCTACACCTTC; CDR3: CASAPKRTGYTF
V: TRBV6-5; J: TRBJ2-7; D: .; size: .; DNA: TGTGCCAGCAGTTACTCGAAGGCCCGAGCCTACGAGCAGTACTTC; CDR3: CASSYSKARAYEQYF